Sequencing of this T cell receptor (beta chain) was carried out in a study of memory CD4+ T cells and cytomegalovirus serostatus. The sort gate was single viable CD3+CD4+CD8-CD45RO+ cells for memory CD4+ T cells. Generated by immunoSEQ multiplex PCR, the TCRdb table keeps only in-frame clones and is missing some. The data contain some 48,000 clones, roughly 80% of them singletons. CDR1 SGHDT and CDR2 YYEEEE come from the germline V gene. The V segment lost 3 bases and the J segment 2 bases; nucleotides outside the gene matches: 7. The CDR3 covers 16 residues. The sample was memory CD4+ T cells from blood. The V gene is TRBV5-6, the J gene TRBJ1-5, with 8 bases lining up with TRBD1. The clonotype originates from an adult in good health and CMV-seronegative. In DNA, the CDR3 is TGTGCCAGCAGCTACCGGACAGGGACTGGCAATCAGCCCCAGCATTTT. Encoded protein: CASSYRTGTGNQPQHF.